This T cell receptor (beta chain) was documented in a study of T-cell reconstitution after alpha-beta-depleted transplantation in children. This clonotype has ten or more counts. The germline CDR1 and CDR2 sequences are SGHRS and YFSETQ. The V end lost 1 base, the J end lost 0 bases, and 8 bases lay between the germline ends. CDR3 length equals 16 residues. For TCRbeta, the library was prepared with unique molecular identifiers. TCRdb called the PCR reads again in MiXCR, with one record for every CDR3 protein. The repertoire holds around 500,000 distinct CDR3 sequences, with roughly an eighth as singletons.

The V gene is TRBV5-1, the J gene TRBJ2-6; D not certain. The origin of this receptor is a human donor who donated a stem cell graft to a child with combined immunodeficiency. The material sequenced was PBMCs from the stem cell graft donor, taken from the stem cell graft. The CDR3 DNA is TGCGCCAGCAGCTTGTTTGGCAGCTCTGGGGCCAACGTCCTGACTTTC. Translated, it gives CASSLFGSSGANVLTF.